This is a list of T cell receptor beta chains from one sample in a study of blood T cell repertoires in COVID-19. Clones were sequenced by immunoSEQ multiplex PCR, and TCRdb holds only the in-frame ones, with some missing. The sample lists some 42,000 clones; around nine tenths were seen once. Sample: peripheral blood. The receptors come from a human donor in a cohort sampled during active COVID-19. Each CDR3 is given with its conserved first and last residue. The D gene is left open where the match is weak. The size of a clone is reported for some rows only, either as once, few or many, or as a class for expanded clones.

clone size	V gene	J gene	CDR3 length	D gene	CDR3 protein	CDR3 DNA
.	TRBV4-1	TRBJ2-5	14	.	CASSQDLTAETQYF	TGCGCCAGCAGCCAAGATCTGACAGCTGAGACCCAGTACTTC
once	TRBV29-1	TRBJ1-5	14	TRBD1	CSVAETGVNQPQHF	TGCAGCGTTGCCGAGACAGGGGTCAATCAGCCCCAGCATTTT
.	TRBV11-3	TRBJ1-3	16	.	CASSSTTSFSGNTIYF	TGTGCCAGCAGCTCTACGACAAGCTTCTCTGGAAACACCATATATTTT
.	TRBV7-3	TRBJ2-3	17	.	CASSPGQVRGLTDTQYF	TGTGCCAGCAGCCCAGGACAGGTCCGGGGGCTAACAGATACGCAGTATTTT
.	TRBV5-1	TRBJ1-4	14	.	CASSFTTTNEKLFF	TGCGCCAGCAGCTTCACTACAACTAATGAAAAACTGTTTTTT
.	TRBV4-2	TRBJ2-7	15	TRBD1	CASSQEGQVIYEQYF	TGTGCCAGCAGCCAAGAGGGACAGGTGATCTACGAGCAGTACTTC
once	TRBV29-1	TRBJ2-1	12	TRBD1	CSAAGGYNEQFF	TGCAGCGCCGCAGGGGGCTACAATGAGCAGTTCTTC
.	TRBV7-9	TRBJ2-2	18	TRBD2	CASSKTSGGAAITGELFF	TGTGCCAGCAGCAAGACTAGCGGGGGGGCCGCAATCACCGGGGAGCTGTTTTTT
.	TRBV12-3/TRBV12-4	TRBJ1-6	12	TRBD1	CASSSTGAEAHF	TGTGCCAGCAGTTCGACAGGGGCGGAAGCCCACTTT
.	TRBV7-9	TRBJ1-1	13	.	CASSSNRDTEAFF	TGTGCCAGCAGCTCCAACAGGGACACTGAAGCTTTCTTT
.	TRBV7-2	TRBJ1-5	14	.	CASSLDSSGQPQHF	TGTGCCAGCAGCTTAGATAGTAGCGGTCAGCCCCAGCATTTT
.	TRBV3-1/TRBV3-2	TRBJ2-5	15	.	CASSQEWRALETQYF	TGTGCCAGCAGCCAAGAATGGAGGGCTTTGGAGACCCAGTACTTC
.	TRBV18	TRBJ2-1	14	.	CASSQLETANEQFF	TGTGCCAGCTCACAATTAGAGACTGCCAATGAGCAGTTCTTC
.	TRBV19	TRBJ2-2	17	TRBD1	CASSGRERTGGRGELFF	TGTGCCAGTAGTGGGCGCGAGCGGACAGGGGGTCGGGGGGAGCTGTTTTTT
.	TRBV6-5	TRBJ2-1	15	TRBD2	CASSWAGGIYNEQFF	TGTGCCAGCAGTTGGGCGGGGGGCATCTACAATGAGCAGTTCTTC
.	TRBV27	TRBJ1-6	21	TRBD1	CASSLSTSLLTGEEPNSPLHF	TGTGCCAGCAGTTTATCGACCTCCCTCCTGACAGGGGAAGAACCAAATTCACCCCTCCACTTT
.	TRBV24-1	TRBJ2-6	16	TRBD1	CATRDRDQQGANVLTF	TGTGCCACCCGAGACAGGGACCAACAAGGGGCCAACGTCCTGACTTTC
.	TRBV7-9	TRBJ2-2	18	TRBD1	CASSPHTPGQPYTGELFF	TGTGCCAGCAGCCCTCACACTCCGGGACAGCCGTATACCGGGGAGCTGTTTTTT
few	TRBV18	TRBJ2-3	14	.	CASSPLRSADTQYF	TGTGCCAGCTCACCTTTGAGGTCCGCAGATACGCAGTATTTT